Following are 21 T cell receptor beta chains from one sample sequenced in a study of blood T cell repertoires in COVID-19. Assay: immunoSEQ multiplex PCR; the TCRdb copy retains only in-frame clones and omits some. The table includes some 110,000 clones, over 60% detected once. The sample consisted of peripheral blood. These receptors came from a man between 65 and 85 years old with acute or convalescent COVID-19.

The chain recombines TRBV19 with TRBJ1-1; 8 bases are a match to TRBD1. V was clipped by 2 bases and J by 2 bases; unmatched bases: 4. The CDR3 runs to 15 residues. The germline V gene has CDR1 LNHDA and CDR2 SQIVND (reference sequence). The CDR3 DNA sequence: TGTGCCAGTAGTATACCACAGGGGGAAAACACTGAAGCTTTCTTT. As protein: CASSIPQGENTEAFF.

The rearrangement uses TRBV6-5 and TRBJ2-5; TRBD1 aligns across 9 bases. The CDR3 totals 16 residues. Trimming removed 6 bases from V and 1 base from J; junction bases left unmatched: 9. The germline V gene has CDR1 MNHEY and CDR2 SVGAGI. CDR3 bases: TGTGCCAGCAGCTACGGGACAGGGAGGCTCCAAGAGACCCAGTACTTC. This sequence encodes CASSYGTGRLQETQYF.

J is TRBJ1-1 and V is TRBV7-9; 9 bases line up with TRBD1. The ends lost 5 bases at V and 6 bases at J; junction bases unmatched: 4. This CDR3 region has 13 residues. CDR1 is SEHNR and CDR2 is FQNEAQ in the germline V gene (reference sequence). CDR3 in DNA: TGTGCCAGCAGCCCGGACAGGGGCGCTGAAGCTTTCTTT. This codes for CASSPDRGAEAFF.

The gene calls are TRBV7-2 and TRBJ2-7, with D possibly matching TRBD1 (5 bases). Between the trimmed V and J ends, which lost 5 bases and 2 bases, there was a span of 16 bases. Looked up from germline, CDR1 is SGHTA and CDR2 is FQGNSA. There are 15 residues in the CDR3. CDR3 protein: CASSQGASTAYEQYF. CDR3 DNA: TGTGCCAGCAGCCAAGGGGCGTCGACAGCCTACGAGCAGTACTTC.

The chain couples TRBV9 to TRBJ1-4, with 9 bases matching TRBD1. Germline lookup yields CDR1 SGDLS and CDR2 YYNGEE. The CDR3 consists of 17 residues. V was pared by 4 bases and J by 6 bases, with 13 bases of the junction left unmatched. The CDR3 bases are TGTGCCAGCAGCCCGAGGGGACAGGGACTTGGGGATGAAAAACTGTTTTTT. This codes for CASSPRGQGLGDEKLFF.

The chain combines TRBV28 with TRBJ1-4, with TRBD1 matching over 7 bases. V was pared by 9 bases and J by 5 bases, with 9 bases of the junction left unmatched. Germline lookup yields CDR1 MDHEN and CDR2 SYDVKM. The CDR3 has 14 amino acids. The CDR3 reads CASGSTTGNEKLFF. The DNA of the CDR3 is TGTGCCAGTGGTTCCACGACAGGGAATGAAAAACTGTTTTTT.

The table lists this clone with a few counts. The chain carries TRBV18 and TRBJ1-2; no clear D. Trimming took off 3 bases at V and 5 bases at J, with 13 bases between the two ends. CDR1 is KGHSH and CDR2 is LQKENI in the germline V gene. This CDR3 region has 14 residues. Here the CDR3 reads CASSPQADGYGYTF. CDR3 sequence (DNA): TGTGCCAGCTCACCGCAGGCCGACGGTTATGGCTACACCTTC.

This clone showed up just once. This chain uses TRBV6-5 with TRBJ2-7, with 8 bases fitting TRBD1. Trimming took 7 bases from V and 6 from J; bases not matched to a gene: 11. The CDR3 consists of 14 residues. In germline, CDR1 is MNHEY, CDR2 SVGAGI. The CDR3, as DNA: TGTGCCAGCACCGGAGCGACAGGGGCTGGCGAGCAGTACTTC. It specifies CASTGATGAGEQYF.

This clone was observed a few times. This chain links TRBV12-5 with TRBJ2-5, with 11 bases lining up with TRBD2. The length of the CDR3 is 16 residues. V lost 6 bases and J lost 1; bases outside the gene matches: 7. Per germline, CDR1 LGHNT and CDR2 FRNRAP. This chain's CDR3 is CASGGPGTSGQETQYF. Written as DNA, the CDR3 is TGTGCTAGTGGGGGACCCGGGACTAGCGGCCAAGAGACCCAGTACTTC.

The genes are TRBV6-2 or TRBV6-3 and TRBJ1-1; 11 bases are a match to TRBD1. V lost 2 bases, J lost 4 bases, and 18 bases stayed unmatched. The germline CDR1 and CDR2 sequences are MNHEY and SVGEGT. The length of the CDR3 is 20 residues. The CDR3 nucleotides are TGTGCCAGCAGTTACGACATCCCGGGAAGGGCCGGGACAGGGGGCACTGAAGCTTTCTTT. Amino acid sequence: CASSYDIPGRAGTGGTEAFF.

CDR3 in amino acids: CASSYSIERANEKLFF. The CDR3 region has the DNA TGTGCCAGCAGTTACTCGATTGAGAGGGCGAATGAAAAACTGTTTTTT. The V gene is TRBV6-5, the J gene TRBJ1-4; D gene ambiguous. V was clipped by 0 bases and J by 5 bases, with 13 bases between them. Germline CDR1 and CDR2: MNHEY and SVGAGI. The CDR3 is made up of 16 amino acids.

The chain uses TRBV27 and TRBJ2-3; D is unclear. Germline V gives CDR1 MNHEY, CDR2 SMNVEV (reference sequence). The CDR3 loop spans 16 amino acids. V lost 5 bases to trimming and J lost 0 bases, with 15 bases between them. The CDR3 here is CASSPSKASSTDTQYF. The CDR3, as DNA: TGTGCCAGCAGTCCCTCGAAGGCTAGTAGCACAGATACGCAGTATTTT.

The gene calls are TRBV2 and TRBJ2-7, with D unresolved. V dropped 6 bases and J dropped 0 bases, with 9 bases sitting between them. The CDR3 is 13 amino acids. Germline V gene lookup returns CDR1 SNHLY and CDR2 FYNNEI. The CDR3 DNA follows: TGTGCCAGCAGCAGGCAGGTCTCCTACGAGCAGTACTTC. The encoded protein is CASSRQVSYEQYF. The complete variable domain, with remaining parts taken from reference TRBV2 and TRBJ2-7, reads EPEVTQTPSHQVTQMGQEVILRCVPISNHLYFYWYRQILGQKVEFLVSFYNNEISEKSEIFDDQFSVERPDGSNFTLKIRSTKLEDSAMYFCASSRQVSYEQYFGPGTRLTVT.

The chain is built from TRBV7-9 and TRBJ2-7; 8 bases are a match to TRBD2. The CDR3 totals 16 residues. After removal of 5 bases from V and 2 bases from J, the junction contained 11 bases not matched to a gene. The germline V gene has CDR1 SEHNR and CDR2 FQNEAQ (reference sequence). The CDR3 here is CASSTRVSGSPYEQYF. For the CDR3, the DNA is TGTGCCAGCAGCACCCGTGTGAGCGGGAGCCCCTACGAGCAGTACTTC.

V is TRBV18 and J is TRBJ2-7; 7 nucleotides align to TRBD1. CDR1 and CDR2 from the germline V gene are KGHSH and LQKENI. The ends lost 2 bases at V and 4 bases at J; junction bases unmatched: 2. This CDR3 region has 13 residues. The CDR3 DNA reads TGTGCCAGCTCACCAGACAGGGATTACGAGCAGTACTTC. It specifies CASSPDRDYEQYF.

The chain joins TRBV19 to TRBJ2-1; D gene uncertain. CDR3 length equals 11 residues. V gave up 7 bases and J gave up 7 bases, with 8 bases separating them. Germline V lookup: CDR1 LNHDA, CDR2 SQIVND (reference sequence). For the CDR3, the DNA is TGTGCCAGTACCCTCAGAAATGAGCAGTTCTTC. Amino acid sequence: CASTLRNEQFF.

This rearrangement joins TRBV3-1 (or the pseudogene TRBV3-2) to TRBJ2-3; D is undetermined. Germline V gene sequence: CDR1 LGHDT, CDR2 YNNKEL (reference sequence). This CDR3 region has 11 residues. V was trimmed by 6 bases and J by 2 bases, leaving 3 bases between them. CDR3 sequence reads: CASSYTDTQYF. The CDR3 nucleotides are TGTGCCAGCAGTTACACAGATACGCAGTATTTT.

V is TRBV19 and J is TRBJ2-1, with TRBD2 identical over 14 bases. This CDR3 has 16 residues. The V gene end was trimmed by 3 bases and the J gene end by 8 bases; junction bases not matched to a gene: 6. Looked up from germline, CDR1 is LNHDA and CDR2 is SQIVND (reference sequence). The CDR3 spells CASSIGTSGSVDEQFF. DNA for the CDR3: TGTGCCAGTAGTATCGGGACTAGCGGGAGTGTTGATGAGCAGTTCTTC.

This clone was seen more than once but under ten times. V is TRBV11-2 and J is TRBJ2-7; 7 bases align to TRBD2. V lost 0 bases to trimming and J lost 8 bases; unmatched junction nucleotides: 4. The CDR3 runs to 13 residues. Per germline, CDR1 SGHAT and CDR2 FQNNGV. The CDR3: CASSLDPGTKQYF. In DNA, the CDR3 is TGTGCCAGCAGCTTAGACCCGGGGACTAAGCAGTACTTC.

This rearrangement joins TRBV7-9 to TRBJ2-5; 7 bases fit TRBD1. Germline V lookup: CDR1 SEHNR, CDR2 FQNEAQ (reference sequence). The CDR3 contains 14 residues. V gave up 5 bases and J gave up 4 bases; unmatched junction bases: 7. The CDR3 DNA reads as TGTGCCAGCAGCCCTGAGGGGGCGAGAGAGACCCAGTACTTC. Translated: CASSPEGARETQYF.

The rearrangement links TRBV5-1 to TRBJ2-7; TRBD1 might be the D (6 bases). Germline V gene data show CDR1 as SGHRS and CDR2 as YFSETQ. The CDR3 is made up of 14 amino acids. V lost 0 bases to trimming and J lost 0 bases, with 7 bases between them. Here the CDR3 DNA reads TGCGCCAGCAGCTTGGGACAGGACTCCTACGAGCAGTACTTC. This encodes CASSLGQDSYEQYF.